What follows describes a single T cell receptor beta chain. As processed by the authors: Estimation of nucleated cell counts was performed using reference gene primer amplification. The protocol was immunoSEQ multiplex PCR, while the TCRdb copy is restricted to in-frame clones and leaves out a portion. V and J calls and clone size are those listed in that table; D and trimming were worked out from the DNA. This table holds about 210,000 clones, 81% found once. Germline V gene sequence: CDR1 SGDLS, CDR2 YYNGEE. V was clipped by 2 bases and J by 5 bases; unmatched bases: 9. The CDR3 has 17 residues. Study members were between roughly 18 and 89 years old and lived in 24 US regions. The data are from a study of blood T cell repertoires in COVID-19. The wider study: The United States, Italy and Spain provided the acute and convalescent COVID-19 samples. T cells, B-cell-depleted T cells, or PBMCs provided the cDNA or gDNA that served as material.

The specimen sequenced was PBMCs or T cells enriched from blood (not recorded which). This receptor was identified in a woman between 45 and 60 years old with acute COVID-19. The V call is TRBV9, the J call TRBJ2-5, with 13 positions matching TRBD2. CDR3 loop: CASSVGLAGVVEETQYF. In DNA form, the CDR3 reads TGTGCCAGCAGCGTCGGACTAGCGGGAGTAGTGGAGGAGACCCAGTACTTC.